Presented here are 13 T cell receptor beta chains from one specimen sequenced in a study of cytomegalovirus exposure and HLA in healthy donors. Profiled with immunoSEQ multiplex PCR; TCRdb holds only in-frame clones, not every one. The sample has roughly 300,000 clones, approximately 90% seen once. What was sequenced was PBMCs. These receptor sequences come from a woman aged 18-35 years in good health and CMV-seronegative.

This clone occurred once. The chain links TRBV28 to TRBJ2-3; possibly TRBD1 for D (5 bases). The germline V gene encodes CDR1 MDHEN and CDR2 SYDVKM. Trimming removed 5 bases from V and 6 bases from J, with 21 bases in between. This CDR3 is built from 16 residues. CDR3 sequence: CASSLIPLGHSDTQYF. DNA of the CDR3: TGTGCCAGCAGTCTGATACCCCTCGGACATTCGGATACGCAGTATTTT.

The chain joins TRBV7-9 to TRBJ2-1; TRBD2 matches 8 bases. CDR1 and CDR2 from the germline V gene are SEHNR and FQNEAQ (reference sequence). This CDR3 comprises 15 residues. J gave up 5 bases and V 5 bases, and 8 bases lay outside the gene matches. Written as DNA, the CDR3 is TGTGCCAGCAGCAGGTGGCGGGAGGAAAACAATGAGCAGTTCTTC. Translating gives CASSRWREENNEQFF.

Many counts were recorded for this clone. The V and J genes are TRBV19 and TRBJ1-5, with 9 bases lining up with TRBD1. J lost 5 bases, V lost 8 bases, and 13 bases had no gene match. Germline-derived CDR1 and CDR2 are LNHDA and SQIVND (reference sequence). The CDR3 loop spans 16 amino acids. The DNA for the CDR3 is TGTGCCAGTCCCGGGCTGGGACAGGGCCCCGATCAGCCCCAGCATTTT. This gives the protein CASPGLGQGPDQPQHF.

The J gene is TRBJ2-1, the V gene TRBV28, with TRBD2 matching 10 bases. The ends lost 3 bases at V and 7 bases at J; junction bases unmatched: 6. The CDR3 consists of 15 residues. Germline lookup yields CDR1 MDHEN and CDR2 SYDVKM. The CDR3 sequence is CASSLQTSGLNEQFF. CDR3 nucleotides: TGTGCCAGCAGTTTGCAGACTAGCGGGCTTAATGAGCAGTTCTTC.

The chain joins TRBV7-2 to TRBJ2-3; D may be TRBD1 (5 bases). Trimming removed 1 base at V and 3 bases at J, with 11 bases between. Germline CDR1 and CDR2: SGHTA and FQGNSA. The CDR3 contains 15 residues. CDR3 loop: CASSLVAGLTDTQYF. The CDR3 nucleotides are TGTGCCAGCAGCTTAGTGGCAGGGCTGACAGATACGCAGTATTTT.

For the CDR3, the DNA is TGTGCCAGCAGCACAGGACAGGGTTACGAGCAGTACTTC. It yields the protein CASSTGQGYEQYF. The chain recombines TRBV28 with TRBJ2-7; 8 bases agree with TRBD1. Trimming removed 6 bases from V and 4 bases from J; junction bases left unmatched: 5. The CDR3 consists of 13 residues. Germline CDR1 reads MDHEN; CDR2 reads SYDVKM.

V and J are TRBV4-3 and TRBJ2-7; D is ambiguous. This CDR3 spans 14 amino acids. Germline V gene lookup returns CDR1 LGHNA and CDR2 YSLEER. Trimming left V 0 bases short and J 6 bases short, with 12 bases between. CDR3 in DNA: TGCGCCAGCAGCCAAGACGTAGCCGCCGCCGAGCAGTACTTC. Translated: CASSQDVAAAEQYF.

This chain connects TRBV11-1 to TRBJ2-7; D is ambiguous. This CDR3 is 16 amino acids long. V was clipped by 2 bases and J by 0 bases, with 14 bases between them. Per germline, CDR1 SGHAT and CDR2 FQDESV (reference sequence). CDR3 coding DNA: TGTGCCAGCAGCTTAACCGGCCACAGAAGCTCCTACGAGCAGTACTTC. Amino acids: CASSLTGHRSSYEQYF.

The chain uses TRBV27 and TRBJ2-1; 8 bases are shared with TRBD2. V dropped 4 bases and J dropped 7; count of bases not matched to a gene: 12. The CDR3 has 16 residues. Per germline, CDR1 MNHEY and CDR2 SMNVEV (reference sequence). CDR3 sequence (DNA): TGTGCCAGCAGTTCGCGGGAGGTACCATTTAATAATGAGCAGTTCTTC. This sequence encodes CASSSREVPFNNEQFF.

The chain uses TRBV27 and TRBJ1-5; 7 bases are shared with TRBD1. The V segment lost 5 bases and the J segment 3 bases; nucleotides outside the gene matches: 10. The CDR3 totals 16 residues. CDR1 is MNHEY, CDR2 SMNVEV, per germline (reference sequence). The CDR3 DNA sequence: TGTGCCAGCAGTCCCCGTTACAGGGGTCCCAATCAGCCCCAGCATTTT. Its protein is CASSPRYRGPNQPQHF.

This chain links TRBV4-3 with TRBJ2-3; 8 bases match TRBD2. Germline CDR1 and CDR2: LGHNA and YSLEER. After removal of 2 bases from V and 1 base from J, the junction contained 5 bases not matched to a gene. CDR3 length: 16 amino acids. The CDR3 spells CASSQLPGGGTDTQYF. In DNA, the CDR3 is TGCGCCAGCAGCCAACTTCCGGGAGGGGGCACAGATACGCAGTATTTT.

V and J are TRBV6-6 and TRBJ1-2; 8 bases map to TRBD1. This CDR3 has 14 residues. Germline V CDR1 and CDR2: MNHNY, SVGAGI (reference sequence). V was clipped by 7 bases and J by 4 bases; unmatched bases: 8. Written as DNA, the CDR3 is TGTGCCAGCACCCTAACAGGGGGGAGCTATGGCTACACCTTC. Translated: CASTLTGGSYGYTF.

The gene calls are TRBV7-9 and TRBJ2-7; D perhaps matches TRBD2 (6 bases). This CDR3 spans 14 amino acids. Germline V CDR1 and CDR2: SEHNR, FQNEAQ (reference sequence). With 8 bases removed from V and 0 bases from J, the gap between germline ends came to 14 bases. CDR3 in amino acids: CASLRASASYEQYF. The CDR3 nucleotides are TGTGCCAGCCTAAGGGCTAGCGCCTCCTACGAGCAGTACTTC.